This TCR beta chain was recovered during a study of naive and memory T cell subsets. Study-wide results and caveats: Gini index rose across naive, CM, EM and EMRA in CD4 and CD8.

Two oligonucleotides, mixed equimolar, formed the beta constant-region primer covering TRBC1 and TRBC2. Nested alpha and beta constant-region primers with the SP2 primer drove four PCR rounds on ligated cDNA. TCRdb analysed the UMI-ligation and nested PCR reads with MiXCR anew, one entry per CDR3 protein. The sample holds around 30,000 distinct CDR3 sequences, around 20% seen once. Points on this clonotype: The target antigen is unknown.

After CD4 positive bead selection, the CD4-negative fraction gave CD8 T cells. Cells stained for CD3, CD4, CD8, CD45RA, CD27 and viability were sorted into four CD45RA/CD27 subsets. Germline V gives CDR1 MRHNA, CDR2 SNTAGT. Trimming pared 5 bases from V and 3 bases from J, leaving 10 bases between. The length of the CDR3 is 13 residues. The V call is TRBV6-4, the J call TRBJ1-1; D possibly corresponds to TRBD1 (5 bases). What was sequenced was effector memory CD4+ T cells from blood. Subset: effector memory, CD45RA- CD27-. The sequence was collected from a human donor in good health. CDR3 amino acids: CASSRTPDTEAFF. In DNA form, the CDR3 reads TGTGCCAGCAGTCGGACACCCGACACTGAAGCTTTCTTT.